Relative to its sample, the clone carrying this T cell receptor (beta chain) is medium-sized (0.01 to 0.1%). Time point defined: sample taken at primary tumor resection. The sample comes from a study of spatial heterogeneity in lung cancer. V dropped 3 bases and J dropped 1 base, with 3 bases sitting between them. The germline V gene has CDR1 SNHLY and CDR2 FYNNEI. The CDR3 contains 12 residues. In TCRdb, the 5' RACE reads were re-called with MiXCR into one record per CDR3 protein. In the table there are tens of thousands of distinct CDR3 sequences, roughly 7% of which are singletons. The chain has TRBV2 and TRBJ2-5; D remains ambiguous. Sequencing used PBMCs, obtained at surgery. This sequence was found in a male donor with early-stage non-small cell lung cancer. The CDR3 DNA reads TGTGCCAGCAGTGACCTCCAAGAGACCCAGTACTTC. This sequence encodes CASSDLQETQYF.